Listed here are 32 T cell receptor beta chains from one sample, sequenced in a study of shared clonotypes between healthy human individuals. Method: immunoSEQ multiplex PCR; TCRdb's copy keeps in-frame clones and lacks some. The table shows roughly 1 million clones, with 65% to 80% occurring only once. The sample was memory CD4+ T cells sorted from blood. Described subset: CD45RA-negative fraction. Receptors were obtained from a man aged 18 to 30 in good health.

The V and J genes are TRBV29-1 and TRBJ2-3, with 14 bases lining up with TRBD2. Germline CDR1 SQVTM, CDR2 ANQGSEA. The junction had 7 bases not matched to a gene; V was cut back by 5 bases and J by 3 bases. The CDR3 runs 16 residues. CDR3 DNA sequence: TGCAGCGTTCCCGGGACTAGCGGGAGTATAACAGATACGCAGTATTTT. Its translation: CSVPGTSGSITDTQYF.

On this clone itself: In the same sample, other DNA sequences code for this CDR3. This chain connects TRBV28 to TRBJ1-5; 7 bases match TRBD1. This CDR3 is built from 14 residues. The germline CDR1 and CDR2 sequences are MDHEN and SYDVKM. Germline trimming cut 3 bases from V and 6 bases from J; bases unmatched to any gene: 5. CDR3 in DNA: TGTGCCAGCAGTTTCCAGGGGGGAAGTCAGCCCCAGCATTTT. Residues: CASSFQGGSQPQHF. The variable domain in full, with the rest retrieved from reference TRBV28 and TRBJ1-5, is DVKVTQSSRYLVKRTGEKVFLECVQDMDHENMFWYRQDPGLGLRLIYFSYDVKMKEKGDIPEGYSVSREKKERFSLILESASTNQTSMYLCASSFQGGSQPQHFGDGTRLSIL.

V usage is TRBV30 and J usage is TRBJ1-1, with D tentatively TRBD1 (5 bases). The germline V and J ends were trimmed by 1 base and 1 base, with 16 bases remaining between them. Germline CDR1 GTSNPN, CDR2 SVGIG (reference sequence). The CDR3 has 16 amino acids. For the CDR3, the DNA is TGTGCCTGGAGTGCGGGGCGGGTCATGCGGAACACTGAAGCTTTCTTT. Residues: CAWSAGRVMRNTEAFF.

The chain is built from TRBV6-5 and TRBJ2-7; TRBD2 aligns across 10 bases. Per the germline V gene, CDR1 is MNHEY and CDR2 is SVGAGI. After removal of 5 bases from V and 5 bases from J, the junction contained 6 bases not matched to a gene. The CDR3 length is 14 residues. CDR3 amino acids: CASSASSGRNEQYF. CDR3 DNA: TGTGCCAGCAGTGCTTCTAGCGGGAGAAACGAGCAGTACTTC.

About this clone: In the same sample, other DNA sequences code for this CDR3. V and J are TRBV7-2 and TRBJ2-7; D remains unclear. CDR1 and CDR2 from the germline V gene are SGHTA and FQGNSA. The V and J ends lost 5 bases and 0 bases respectively, with 5 bases between them. This CDR3 region has 12 residues. Here the CDR3 DNA reads TGTGCCAGCAGCCCTAGCTCCTACGAGCAGTACTTC. It is translated as CASSPSSYEQYF.

A note on this clone: Additional DNA sequences in this sample encode the identical CDR3. The genes are TRBV7-9 and TRBJ2-1, with D unclear. The CDR3 spans 11 residues. Germline V gene data show CDR1 as SEHNR and CDR2 as FQNEAQ (reference sequence). V was cut by 5 bases and J by 5 bases, with 4 bases left in between. This chain's CDR3 is CASSVHNEQFF. The CDR3 DNA reads TGTGCCAGCAGCGTTCACAATGAGCAGTTCTTC.

This clone was recorded once. V is TRBV29-1 and J is TRBJ2-5; D is unresolved. CDR3 size: 14 residues. V lost 1 base and J lost 0, with 9 bases in between. Germline V gene sequence: CDR1 SQVTM, CDR2 ANQGSEA. The CDR3 bases are TGCAGCGTTGAAGGGTTAAATTACCAAGAGACCCAGTACTTC. Amino acid sequence: CSVEGLNYQETQYF. Full variable domain (missing parts from reference TRBV29-1 and TRBJ2-5): SAVISQKPSRDICQRGTSLTIQCQVDSQVTMMFWYRQQPGQSLTLIATANQGSEATYESGFVIDKFPISRPNLTFSTLTVSNMSPEDSSIYLCSVEGLNYQETQYFGPGTRLLVL.

The rearrangement joins TRBV7-9 to TRBJ1-1; D unresolved. The CDR3 consists of 15 residues. Germline V gene lookup returns CDR1 SEHNR and CDR2 FQNEAQ (reference sequence). Trimming took 3 bases from V and 5 from J, leaving 16 bases between them. CDR3 in amino acids: CASSFAWSRATEAFF. In nucleotides, the CDR3 is TGTGCCAGCAGCTTCGCTTGGTCCCGGGCAACTGAAGCTTTCTTT.

The V call is TRBV4-3, the J call TRBJ1-2, with 8 bases identical to TRBD1. The CDR3 is 14 amino acids. Germline loops: CDR1 LGHNA, CDR2 YSLEER. The J segment lost 7 bases and the V segment lost 3 bases, leaving 7 bases of the junction unmatched. The CDR3 bases are TGCGCCAGCAGCCAGGGACAGGCGATGGGTGGCTACACCTTC. Amino acid sequence: CASSQGQAMGGYTF.

The rearrangement joins TRBV10-1 to TRBJ1-5; D might be TRBD1 (5 bases). Trimming removed 5 bases at V and 3 bases at J, with 11 bases between. From germline, CDR1 is WNHNN and CDR2 SYGVQD (reference sequence). The CDR3 totals 14 residues. CDR3 in DNA: TGCGCCAGCAGTACCGGGGGAGTCAATCAGCCCCAGCATTTT. Its translation: CASSTGGVNQPQHF.

This clone has only a few counts. The rearrangement joins TRBV7-6 to TRBJ2-3; TRBD1 is a possible D gene (5 bases). The germline CDR1 and CDR2 sequences are SGHVS and FNYEAQ. The CDR3 consists of 15 residues. V dropped 1 base and J dropped 6 bases, with 14 bases sitting between them. The CDR3 region is CASSLGGQGWDTQYF. The DNA for the CDR3 is TGTGCCAGCAGCTTAGGAGGTCAGGGCTGGGATACGCAGTATTTT. Combining the CDR3 with reference TRBV7-6 and TRBJ2-3 gives the whole variable domain GAGVSQSPRYKVTKRGQDVALRCDPISGHVSLYWYRQALGQGPEFLTYFNYEAQQDKSGLPNDRFSAERPEGSISTLTIQRTEQRDSAMYRCASSLGGQGWDTQYFGPGTRLTVL.

This clone was seen once. V usage is TRBV6-5 and J usage is TRBJ1-2; D gene unclear. Germline CDR1 reads MNHEY; CDR2 reads SVGAGI. V lost 0 bases and J 4 bases, leaving 9 bases between the germline ends. The CDR3 loop spans 14 amino acids. CDR3 region: CASSYSKGIYGYTF. Here the CDR3 DNA reads TGTGCCAGCAGTTACTCGAAAGGGATCTATGGCTACACCTTC.

The J gene is TRBJ1-2, the V gene TRBV7-9; 8 bases align to TRBD1. This CDR3 is 13 amino acids long. Germline CDR1 and CDR2: SEHNR and FQNEAQ (reference sequence). The ends lost 5 bases at V and 7 bases at J; junction bases unmatched: 6. The CDR3 region has the DNA TGTGCCAGCAGCCCCTGGACAGGGTTTGGCTACACCTTC. This codes for CASSPWTGFGYTF.

This clone has more than one count but fewer than ten. The chain recombines TRBV29-1 with TRBJ1-1; D is unclear. The CDR3 extends over 12 amino acids. The ends were cut back, 7 bases at V and 9 bases at J, with 18 bases in the middle. The germline V gene has CDR1 SQVTM and CDR2 ANQGSEA. The chain's CDR3 is CSGGQVGSQAFF. The CDR3 coding sequence is TGCAGCGGAGGGCAGGTTGGGTCCCAAGCTTTCTTT.

Turning to this clone: The same CDR3 can be traced to other DNA sequences in this sample. The chain is built from TRBV10-3 and TRBJ2-3, with D perhaps matching TRBD1 or TRBD2 (5 bases each). Germline CDR1 reads ENHRY; CDR2 reads SYGVKD. The V gene lost 0 bases and the J gene lost 4 bases, with 5 bases spanning the gap. The CDR3 is made up of 13 amino acids. The CDR3 nucleotides are TGTGCCATCAGTGAGTCGGGGGCAGATACGCAGTATTTT. Its translation is CAISESGADTQYF.

This sequence joins TRBV6-1 and TRBJ2-5; 10 positions match TRBD2. V was pared by 2 bases and J by 5 bases, with 5 bases of the junction left unmatched. The germline V gene encodes CDR1 MNHNS and CDR2 SASEGT. This CDR3 is built from 15 residues. CDR3 sequence (DNA): TGTGCCAGCAGTGAAATGACTAGCGGGTGGGAGACCCAGTACTTC. Translated, it gives CASSEMTSGWETQYF.

This sequence joins TRBV5-5 and TRBJ1-2; 8 bases line up with TRBD1. Germline trimming cut 2 bases from V and 2 bases from J; bases unmatched to any gene: 2. The CDR3 length is 14 residues. CDR1 and CDR2 from the germline V gene are SGHKS and YYEKEE (reference sequence). The DNA for the CDR3 is TGTGCCAGCAGCTTAGGACAGGGCAACTATGGCTACACCTTC. Its translation: CASSLGQGNYGYTF. Using reference TRBV5-5 and TRBJ1-2 for the parts outside the CDR3, the full variable domain is DAGVTQSPTHLIKTRGQQVTLRCSPISGHKSVSWYQQVLGQGPQFIFQYYEKEERGRGNFPDRFSARQFPNYSSELNVNALLLGDSALYLCASSLGQGNYGYTFGSGTRLTVV.

This chain uses TRBV7-8 with TRBJ1-1, with D maybe TRBD1 (6 bases). The germline CDR1 and CDR2 sequences are SGHVS and FQNEAQ. Trimming shortened V by 3 bases and J by 5 bases, and 13 bases separated the two germline ends. The CDR3 covers 14 residues. The CDR3 spells CASSFTGLMTEAFF. DNA of the CDR3: TGTGCCAGCAGCTTCACAGGGTTAATGACTGAAGCTTTCTTT.

The chain combines TRBV5-1 with TRBJ2-5; D gene ambiguous. From germline, CDR1 is SGHRS and CDR2 YFSETQ. The CDR3 consists of 14 residues. With 0 bases removed from V and 3 bases from J, the gap between germline ends came to 9 bases. The CDR3 nucleotides read TGCGCCAGCAGCTTGGGTCCGGGCGAAGAGACCCAGTACTTC. This translates into CASSLGPGEETQYF. The full variable domain, its missing parts supplied by reference TRBV5-1 and TRBJ2-5, is KAGVTQTPRYLIKTRGQQVTLSCSPISGHRSVSWYQQTPGQGLQFLFEYFSETQRNKGNFPGRFSGRQFSNSRSEMNVSTLELGDSALYLCASSLGPGEETQYFGPGTRLLVL.

The chain joins TRBV11-2 to TRBJ2-3; maybe TRBD2 (6 bases). V dropped 5 bases and J dropped 2 bases, with 14 bases sitting between them. Germline CDR1 is SGHAT and CDR2 is FQNNGV. The CDR3 runs to 15 residues. CDR3 loop: CASSVTSRLTDTQYF. The CDR3 nucleotides read TGTGCCAGCAGCGTTACTAGCAGACTCACAGATACGCAGTATTTT.

The genes are TRBV7-6 and TRBJ2-7; 13 bases match TRBD2. The CDR3 length is 16 residues. The J segment lost 2 bases and the V segment lost 1 base, leaving 2 bases of the junction unmatched. Germline V gene lookup returns CDR1 SGHVS and CDR2 FNYEAQ. As DNA, the CDR3 is TGTGCCAGCAGCTTAGGGACTAGCGGGGGCCCCTACGAGCAGTACTTC. This sequence encodes CASSLGTSGGPYEQYF. The full variable domain, with the rest looked up from reference TRBV7-6 and TRBJ2-7, is GAGVSQSPRYKVTKRGQDVALRCDPISGHVSLYWYRQALGQGPEFLTYFNYEAQQDKSGLPNDRFSAERPEGSISTLTIQRTEQRDSAMYRCASSLGTSGGPYEQYFGPGTRLTVT.

The chain carries TRBV28 and TRBJ1-2, with 7 bases aligning to TRBD1. CDR3 length: 15 residues. V was pared by 7 bases and J by 2 bases, with 10 bases of the junction left unmatched. Germline-derived CDR1 and CDR2 are MDHEN and SYDVKM. Here the CDR3 DNA reads TGTGCCAGCACCTTAGGGGGCAGTGTGAACTATGGCTACACCTTC. This sequence encodes CASTLGGSVNYGYTF.

This clone has just one count. This sequence joins TRBV6-1 and TRBJ2-7; D uncertain. V was trimmed by 2 bases and J by 4 bases, leaving 12 bases between them. The CDR3 runs to 14 residues. Germline V gene sequence: CDR1 MNHNS, CDR2 SASEGT. CDR3: CASSESAAPYEQYF. DNA of the CDR3: TGTGCCAGCAGTGAATCGGCAGCACCGTACGAGCAGTACTTC.

Comments on this clone: A far larger clone is one base from this, pointing to a likely read error. The chain joins TRBV6-1 to TRBJ2-7; TRBD2 is a possible D gene (6 bases). The CDR3 sequence is 15 residues long. The V end lost 3 bases, the J end lost 6 bases, and 18 bases lay between the germline ends. From germline, CDR1 is MNHNS and CDR2 SASEGT. CDR3 nucleotide sequence: TGTGCCAGCAGTGATGGGCCGGGAGACACCTGCGAGCAGTACTTC. The encoded protein is CASSDGPGDTCEQYF.

V usage is TRBV6-5 and J usage is TRBJ2-7; no definite D call. Trimming removed 4 bases at V and 2 bases at J, with 12 bases between. Per the germline V gene, CDR1 is MNHEY and CDR2 is SVGAGI. The CDR3 covers 14 residues. CDR3 nucleotide sequence: TGTGCCAGCAGTTTTTCGGCAGGCCCCTACGAGCAGTACTTC. It codes for CASSFSAGPYEQYF.

This clone appeared a single time. This sequence joins TRBV12-5 and TRBJ2-3; possible D gene TRBD2, 5 bases. Germline CDR1 and CDR2: LGHNT and FRNRAP. This CDR3 spans 15 amino acids. V was clipped by 5 bases and J by 2 bases, with 14 bases between them. This CDR3 is CASGAGLGVTDTQYF. Written as DNA, the CDR3 is TGTGCTAGTGGTGCCGGACTCGGGGTCACAGATACGCAGTATTTT.

The DNA for the CDR3 is TGCGCCAGCAGCGTACAGGGAGGGGAGCTGTTTTTT. Amino acid sequence: CASSVQGGELFF. The genes are TRBV5-1 and TRBJ2-2; D might be TRBD1 (6 bases). The germline gives CDR1 SGHRS, CDR2 YFSETQ. CDR3 length: 12 residues. V gave up 4 bases and J gave up 8 bases, with 9 bases separating them.

The chain links TRBV19 to TRBJ2-5; D ambiguous. The CDR3 totals 13 residues. Trimming took off 3 bases at V and 3 bases at J, with 8 bases between the two ends. The germline V gene has CDR1 LNHDA and CDR2 SQIVND (reference sequence). The CDR3 loop reads CASSIIVKETQYF. For the CDR3, the DNA is TGTGCCAGTAGTATCATCGTAAAAGAGACCCAGTACTTC.

The rearrangement joins TRBV5-1 to TRBJ2-3; 15 bases fit TRBD2. The V gene end was trimmed by 4 bases and the J gene end by 1 base; junction bases not matched to a gene: 10. The CDR3 consists of 19 residues. Germline-derived CDR1 and CDR2 are SGHRS and YFSETQ. This CDR3 reads CASSPGLAGGPPRTDTQYF. The CDR3 nucleotides are TGCGCCAGCAGCCCAGGACTAGCGGGAGGGCCTCCCCGCACAGATACGCAGTATTTT.

This chain joins TRBV25-1 and TRBJ1-3, with a weak D call TRBD1 (6 bases). The CDR3 loop spans 15 amino acids. V lost 3 bases and J 2 bases, leaving 11 bases between the germline ends. Germline loops: CDR1 MGHDK, CDR2 SYGVNS. The CDR3 nucleotides are TGTGCCAGCAGTGACAACACAGGGACTGGAAACACCATATATTTT. Its protein is CASSDNTGTGNTIYF.

This chain connects TRBV4-1 to TRBJ2-1; 14 bases align to TRBD2. The CDR3 is made up of 16 amino acids. The trim removed 5 bases at V and 8 bases at J, leaving 8 bases unmatched. The germline gives CDR1 MGHRA, CDR2 YSYEKL. CDR3 DNA sequence: TGCGCCAGCAGCGCAAGGGGGACTAGCGGGAGTTATGAGCAGTTCTTC. It codes for CASSARGTSGSYEQFF.

The table lists this clone with a few counts. The chain combines TRBV11-2 with TRBJ2-1, with D tentatively TRBD2 (6 bases). The V gene's germline CDR1 is SGHAT and CDR2 FQNNGV. The V end was cut by 4 bases, the J end by 8 bases, with 18 bases between. CDR3 length equals 15 residues. CDR3 region: CASSSGLLLRDEQFF. CDR3 in DNA: TGTGCCAGCAGCTCGGGACTCCTACTACGGGATGAGCAGTTCTTC. Drawing the rest from reference TRBV11-2 and TRBJ2-1, the complete variable domain is EAGVAQSPRYKIIEKRQSVAFWCNPISGHATLYWYQQILGQGPKLLIQFQNNGVVDDSQLPKDRFSAERLKGVDSTLKIQPAKLEDSAVYLCASSSGLLLRDEQFFGPGTRLTVL.